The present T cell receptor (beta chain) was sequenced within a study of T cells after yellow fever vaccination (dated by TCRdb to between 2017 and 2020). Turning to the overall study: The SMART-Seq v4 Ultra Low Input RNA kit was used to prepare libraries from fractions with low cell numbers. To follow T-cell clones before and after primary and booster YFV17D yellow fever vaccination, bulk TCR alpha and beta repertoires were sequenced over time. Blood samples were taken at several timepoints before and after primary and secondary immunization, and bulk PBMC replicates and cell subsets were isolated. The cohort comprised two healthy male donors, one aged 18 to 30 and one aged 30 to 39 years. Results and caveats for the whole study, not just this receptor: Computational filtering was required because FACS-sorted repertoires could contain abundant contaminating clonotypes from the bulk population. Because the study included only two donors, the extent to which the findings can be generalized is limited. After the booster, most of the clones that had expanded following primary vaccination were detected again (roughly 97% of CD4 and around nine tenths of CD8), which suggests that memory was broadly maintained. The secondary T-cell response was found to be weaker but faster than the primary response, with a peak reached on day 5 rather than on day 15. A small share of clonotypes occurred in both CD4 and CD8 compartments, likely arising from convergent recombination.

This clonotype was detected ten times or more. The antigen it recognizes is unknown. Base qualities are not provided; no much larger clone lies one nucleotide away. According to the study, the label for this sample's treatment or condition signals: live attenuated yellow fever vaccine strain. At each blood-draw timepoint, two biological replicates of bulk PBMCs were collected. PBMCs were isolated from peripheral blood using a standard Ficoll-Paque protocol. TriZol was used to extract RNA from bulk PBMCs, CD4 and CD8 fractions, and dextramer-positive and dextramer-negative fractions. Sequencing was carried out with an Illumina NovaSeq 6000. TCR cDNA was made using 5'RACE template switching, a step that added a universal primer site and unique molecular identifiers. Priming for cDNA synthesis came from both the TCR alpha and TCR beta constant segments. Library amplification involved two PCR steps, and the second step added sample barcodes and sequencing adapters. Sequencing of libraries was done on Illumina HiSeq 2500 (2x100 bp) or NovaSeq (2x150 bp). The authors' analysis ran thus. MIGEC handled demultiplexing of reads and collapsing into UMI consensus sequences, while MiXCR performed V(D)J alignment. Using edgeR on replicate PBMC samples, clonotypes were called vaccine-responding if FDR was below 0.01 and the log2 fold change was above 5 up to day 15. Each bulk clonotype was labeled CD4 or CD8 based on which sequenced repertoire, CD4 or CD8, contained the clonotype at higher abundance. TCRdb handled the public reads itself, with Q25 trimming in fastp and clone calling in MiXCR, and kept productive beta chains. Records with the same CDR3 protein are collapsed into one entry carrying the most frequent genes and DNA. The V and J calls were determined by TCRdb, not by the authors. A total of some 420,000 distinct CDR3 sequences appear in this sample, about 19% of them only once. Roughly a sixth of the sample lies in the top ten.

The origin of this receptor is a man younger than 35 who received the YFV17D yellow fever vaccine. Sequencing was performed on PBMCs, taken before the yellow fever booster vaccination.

CDR3 reads: CASTTGDGQETQYF. The nucleotide sequence is given as TGTGCCAGCACCACGGGGGACGGCCAAGAGACCCAGTACTTC. Rearrangement joined TRBV6-2 or TRBV6-3 to TRBJ2-5; TRBD2 is possibly the D segment (6 matching bases). From cysteine to phenylalanine, the CDR3 is 14 amino acids long. Left in the record is the CDR3 DNA by itself, 42 bases read in frame from the first base. V and J lose 7 bases and 1 base, and a span of 13 bases separates them. In the germline V gene, CDR1 corresponds to MNHEY and CDR2 to SVGEGT.